This T cell receptor (beta chain) was observed in a study of beta chain features in type 1 diabetes. Study as a whole: Sorted cells from all samples, numbering 95 million to 140 million, were examined.

Via CD45RO/CCR7/CD25/CD127/CD95/CD27, cells of the CD4+ naive, central memory, regulatory and stem cell-like memory subsets were sorted. To note about this clone: Its cognate antigen is unknown.

The isolated RNA, all of it, was reverse transcribed, so expressed TCRB transcripts were what got sequenced. Profiled with immunoSEQ multiplex PCR; TCRdb holds only in-frame clones, not every one. The table includes more than 250,000 clones, about 24% detected once. The ends were cut back, 2 bases at V and 6 bases at J, with 11 bases in the middle. Germline lookup yields CDR1 SNHLY and CDR2 FYNNEI. This CDR3 contains 14 residues. Study-level findings and limits: There was a moderate but significant shortening of TCRB CDR3s in all four CD4+ subsets of Type 1 diabetes patients. For type 1 diabetes patients, VDJ junctions showed fewer insertions and more deletions.

The chain combines TRBV2 with TRBJ1-5; no clear D gene. This clonotype originated in a woman in her twenties or thirties with type 1 diabetes. Sequences were obtained from naive CD4+ T cells from blood. CDR3 in DNA: TGTGCCAGCAGTGAACTCTCGGCGGGTCAGCCCCAGCATTTT. Translating gives CASSELSAGQPQHF.